The clone carrying this T cell receptor (beta chain) occurred once. Profiled with immunoSEQ multiplex PCR; TCRdb holds only in-frame clones, not every one. This sample has about 98,000 clones; more than 80% occur once, and the top ten carry about 2.1%. This sample is drawn from a study of preoperative IRX-2 immunotherapy in early breast cancer. As for treatment: preoperative locoregional IRX-2 cytokine immunotherapy. This phase Ib study tested locoregional IRX-2 cytokine immunotherapy given before surgery. Trimming pared 7 bases from V and 16 bases from J, leaving 29 bases between. CDR1 and CDR2 (germline): LNHDA, SQIVND (reference sequence). This CDR3 contains 16 residues.

V is TRBV19 and J is TRBJ1-6; D not resolved. The sequences come from tumor tissue, collected after IRX-2 immunotherapy. This receptor was identified in a human donor with breast cancer. The CDR3 reads CASTNTDLNSLRRLHF. DNA of the CDR3: TGTGCCAGTACTAACACAGACCTCAATTCATTAAGGCGGCTCCACTTT.